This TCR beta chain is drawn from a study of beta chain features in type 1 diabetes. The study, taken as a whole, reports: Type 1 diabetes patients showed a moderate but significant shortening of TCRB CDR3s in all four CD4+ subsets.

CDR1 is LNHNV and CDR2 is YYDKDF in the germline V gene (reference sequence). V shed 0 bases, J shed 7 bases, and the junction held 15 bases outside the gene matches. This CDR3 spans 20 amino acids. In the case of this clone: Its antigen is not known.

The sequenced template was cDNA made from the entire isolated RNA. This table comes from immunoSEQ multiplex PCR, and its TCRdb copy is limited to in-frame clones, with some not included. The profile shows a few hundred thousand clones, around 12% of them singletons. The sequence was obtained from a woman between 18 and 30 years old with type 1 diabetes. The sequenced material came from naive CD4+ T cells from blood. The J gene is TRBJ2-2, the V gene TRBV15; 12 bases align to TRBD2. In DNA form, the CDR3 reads TGTGCCACCAGCAGAGACTCACTAGCGGGAGGCCCCCCAGGGGGCGGGGAGCTGTTTTTT. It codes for CATSRDSLAGGPPGGGELFF.